A selection of T cell receptor beta chains follows, all from one sample in a study of blood T cells in healthy people across ages. TCRdb re-analysed the 5' RACE reads in MiXCR, keeping a single row per CDR3 protein. The data contain 1.4 million or so distinct CDR3 sequences, less than 45% of them singletons. The source material was blood. These receptors were obtained from a woman under 30 in good health. The CDR3 runs from the conserved cysteine through the conserved F or W. Each record gives: J gene, clone size, D gene, V gene, CDR3 DNA, CDR3 protein. D genes are given only for firm matches. Where a row states a size, it is once, few, many or the class of an expanded clone; other rows omit it.

j_gene: TRBJ2-3; abundance: NA; d_gene: NA; v_gene: TRBV29-1; CDR3nt: TGCAGCGTCGTCACAGATACGCAGTATTTT; CDR3aa: CSVVTDTQYF
j_gene: TRBJ2-7; abundance: few; d_gene: TRBD2; v_gene: TRBV4-3; CDR3nt: TGCGCCAGCAGCCCTCCGGAGCGGGGGGTCTACGAGCAGTACTTC; CDR3aa: CASSPPERGVYEQYF
j_gene: TRBJ1-2; abundance: few; d_gene: NA; v_gene: TRBV6-2/TRBV6-3; CDR3nt: TGTGCCACCCTAGCGGGGATTGACGGCTACACCTTC; CDR3aa: CATLAGIDGYTF
j_gene: TRBJ2-7; abundance: NA; d_gene: NA; v_gene: TRBV6-5; CDR3nt: TGTGCCAGCAGTTCTCAGGACAATGAGCGGTACTTC; CDR3aa: CASSSQDNERYF
j_gene: TRBJ2-1; abundance: NA; d_gene: TRBD2; v_gene: TRBV7-8; CDR3nt: TGTGCCAGCAGCACTCCTAGCGGGAGGTCCTACAATGAGCAGTTCTTC; CDR3aa: CASSTPSGRSYNEQFF
j_gene: TRBJ2-3; abundance: NA; d_gene: NA; v_gene: TRBV4-3; CDR3nt: TGCGCCAGCAGCCAACCTTCGAGGAAACGATTTTGGGATACGCAGTATTTT; CDR3aa: CASSQPSRKRFWDTQYF
j_gene: TRBJ1-5; abundance: many; d_gene: NA; v_gene: TRBV7-9; CDR3nt: TGTGCCAGCAGCTTAGACAGGGCTGGGGATCAGCCCCAGCATTTT; CDR3aa: CASSLDRAGDQPQHF
j_gene: TRBJ2-7; abundance: NA; d_gene: TRBD2; v_gene: TRBV12-3/TRBV12-4; CDR3nt: TGTGCCAGCAGTGGACTAGCGTACAATGAGCAGTACTTC; CDR3aa: CASSGLAYNEQYF
j_gene: TRBJ2-7; abundance: NA; d_gene: TRBD2; v_gene: TRBV11-2; CDR3nt: TGTGCCAGCAGCAGACTAGCGGGGGGCCTCTACAATGAGCAGTACTTC; CDR3aa: CASSRLAGGLYNEQYF
j_gene: TRBJ2-1; abundance: NA; d_gene: TRBD2; v_gene: TRBV10-3; CDR3nt: TGTGCCACCGGTATGCGGGAGGAGGGTGAGCAGTTCTTC; CDR3aa: CATGMREEGEQFF
j_gene: TRBJ1-6; abundance: NA; d_gene: NA; v_gene: TRBV3-1; CDR3nt: TGTGCCAGCAGCCAAGGGTCTAAGAGGCCCCTCCACTTT; CDR3aa: CASSQGSKRPLHF
j_gene: TRBJ2-1; abundance: NA; d_gene: NA; v_gene: TRBV7-2; CDR3nt: TGTGCCAGCAGCTTAGCGTTTTGGGAAAGGGGTGAGCAGTTCTTC; CDR3aa: CASSLAFWERGEQFF
j_gene: TRBJ2-5; abundance: few; d_gene: NA; v_gene: TRBV30; CDR3nt: TGTGCCTGGAACCCGGACTACCTACGGGAGACCCAGTACTTC; CDR3aa: CAWNPDYLRETQYF
j_gene: TRBJ2-7; abundance: NA; d_gene: TRBD1; v_gene: TRBV10-3; CDR3nt: TGTGCCATCAGTGACGACAGGGGGTCCTACGAGCAGTACTTC; CDR3aa: CAISDDRGSYEQYF
j_gene: TRBJ2-3; abundance: many; d_gene: NA; v_gene: TRBV10-3; CDR3nt: TGTGCCATCAAGGGCAGCGGACCATCAGATACGCAGTATTTT; CDR3aa: CAIKGSGPSDTQYF
j_gene: TRBJ2-5; abundance: NA; d_gene: NA; v_gene: TRBV12-3/TRBV12-4; CDR3nt: TGTGCCAGCAGTTTCCTCGGACAGAGCCAAGAGACCCAGTACTTC; CDR3aa: CASSFLGQSQETQYF
j_gene: TRBJ2-7; abundance: NA; d_gene: NA; v_gene: TRBV4-1; CDR3nt: TGCGCCAGCAGCCGACTATCGACACAGACTATATCCTACGAGCAGTACTTC; CDR3aa: CASSRLSTQTISYEQYF
j_gene: TRBJ2-1; abundance: NA; d_gene: TRBD2; v_gene: TRBV7-8; CDR3nt: TGTGCCAGCAGCACGCTAGCGGGAGGGCCCGATGAGCAGTTCTTC; CDR3aa: CASSTLAGGPDEQFF
j_gene: TRBJ1-2; abundance: NA; d_gene: TRBD1; v_gene: TRBV5-1; CDR3nt: TGCGCCAGCAGCTCGACAGGGGTGCAAGGCTACACCTTC; CDR3aa: CASSSTGVQGYTF
j_gene: TRBJ1-1; abundance: NA; d_gene: NA; v_gene: TRBV20-1; CDR3nt: TGCAGTGCTGGGTCCGGTTACACTGAAGCTTTCTTT; CDR3aa: CSAGSGYTEAFF
j_gene: TRBJ1-2; abundance: few; d_gene: NA; v_gene: TRBV6-5; CDR3nt: TGTGCCAGCAAAGGGGGAGGACCCTATGGCTACACCTTC; CDR3aa: CASKGGGPYGYTF
j_gene: TRBJ2-3; abundance: NA; d_gene: NA; v_gene: TRBV7-9; CDR3nt: TGTGCCAGCAGCCCTCTCGTGTTGACAGATACGCAGTATTTT; CDR3aa: CASSPLVLTDTQYF
j_gene: TRBJ1-5; abundance: NA; d_gene: NA; v_gene: TRBV11-2; CDR3nt: TGTGCCAGCAGCCTGGGGGCCCGCCAGACCCAGCATTTT; CDR3aa: CASSLGARQTQHF
j_gene: TRBJ2-7; abundance: few; d_gene: NA; v_gene: TRBV15; CDR3nt: TGTGCCACCAGCGGCTTCTCAGGGATCCTAAACAATGAGCAGTACTTC; CDR3aa: CATSGFSGILNNEQYF
j_gene: TRBJ2-1; abundance: NA; d_gene: NA; v_gene: TRBV6-5; CDR3nt: TGTGCCAGCAGCCCCAGGGACGGTCTAATACTCGATGAGCAGTTCTTC; CDR3aa: CASSPRDGLILDEQFF
j_gene: TRBJ2-7; abundance: few; d_gene: NA; v_gene: TRBV20-1; CDR3nt: TGCAGTGCCGTACCGGGACTTGGCCTTTCCTACGAGCAGTACTTC; CDR3aa: CSAVPGLGLSYEQYF
j_gene: TRBJ1-2; abundance: NA; d_gene: NA; v_gene: TRBV5-6; CDR3nt: NA; CDR3aa: CASSFGDGNTF
j_gene: TRBJ2-7; abundance: NA; d_gene: NA; v_gene: TRBV20-1; CDR3nt: TGCAGTGCTAGAGTGGGGTACGAGGGGTCCTACGAGCAGTACTTC; CDR3aa: CSARVGYEGSYEQYF
j_gene: TRBJ1-2; abundance: NA; d_gene: NA; v_gene: TRBV5-5; CDR3nt: TGTGCCAGCAGCTTGCCCCAGGACCGGGGTTGGCCATACCCTACCTATGGCTACACCTTC; CDR3aa: CASSLPQDRGWPYPTYGYTF
j_gene: TRBJ1-4; abundance: NA; d_gene: NA; v_gene: TRBV30; CDR3nt: TGTGCCTGGAGCGCTGACATGAAAGACGAAAAACTGTTTTTT; CDR3aa: CAWSADMKDEKLFF
j_gene: TRBJ2-1; abundance: few; d_gene: NA; v_gene: TRBV5-1; CDR3nt: TGCGCCAGCGGCCGCGGCGGATATTACAACAATGAGCAGTTCTTC; CDR3aa: CASGRGGYYNNEQFF
j_gene: TRBJ2-7; abundance: NA; d_gene: TRBD1; v_gene: TRBV30; CDR3nt: TGTGCTTGGGACAGGGGCGGCGAGCAGTACTTC; CDR3aa: CAWDRGGEQYF
j_gene: TRBJ1-2; abundance: NA; d_gene: NA; v_gene: TRBV7-8; CDR3nt: TGTGCCAGCAGCTCCCTAAGCAGCTATGGCTACACCTTC; CDR3aa: CASSSLSSYGYTF
j_gene: TRBJ1-2; abundance: many; d_gene: NA; v_gene: TRBV10-3; CDR3nt: TGTGCCATCAGTGAGTGGACGGGCGACTATGGCTACACCTTC; CDR3aa: CAISEWTGDYGYTF
j_gene: TRBJ1-5; abundance: NA; d_gene: TRBD1; v_gene: TRBV5-6; CDR3nt: TGTGCCAGCAGCGTAGACAGGGGCGTCTCTCAGCCCCAGCATTTT; CDR3aa: CASSVDRGVSQPQHF
j_gene: TRBJ1-6; abundance: few; d_gene: NA; v_gene: TRBV6-8; CDR3nt: TGTGCCAGCAACGAGGCAGGGAGCCCCTATAATTCACCCCTCCACTTT; CDR3aa: CASNEAGSPYNSPLHF
j_gene: TRBJ1-2; abundance: NA; d_gene: NA; v_gene: TRBV7-2; CDR3nt: TGTGCCAGCAGCTTATTGGGGAGGGGGGCCCTTAGGGGCGGCTACACCTTC; CDR3aa: CASSLLGRGALRGGYTF
j_gene: TRBJ2-7; abundance: few; d_gene: NA; v_gene: TRBV20-1; CDR3nt: TGCAGTGCGAAACAGGACTACGAGCAGTACTTC; CDR3aa: CSAKQDYEQYF
j_gene: TRBJ2-3; abundance: NA; d_gene: NA; v_gene: TRBV12-3/TRBV12-4; CDR3nt: TGTGCCAGCAGACCCCTCGGGACACTCACAGATACGCAGTATTTT; CDR3aa: CASRPLGTLTDTQYF
j_gene: TRBJ2-5; abundance: few; d_gene: NA; v_gene: TRBV4-2; CDR3nt: TGTGCCAGCAGCGACATCACCGGGACTCTGCAAGAGACCCAGTACTTC; CDR3aa: CASSDITGTLQETQYF